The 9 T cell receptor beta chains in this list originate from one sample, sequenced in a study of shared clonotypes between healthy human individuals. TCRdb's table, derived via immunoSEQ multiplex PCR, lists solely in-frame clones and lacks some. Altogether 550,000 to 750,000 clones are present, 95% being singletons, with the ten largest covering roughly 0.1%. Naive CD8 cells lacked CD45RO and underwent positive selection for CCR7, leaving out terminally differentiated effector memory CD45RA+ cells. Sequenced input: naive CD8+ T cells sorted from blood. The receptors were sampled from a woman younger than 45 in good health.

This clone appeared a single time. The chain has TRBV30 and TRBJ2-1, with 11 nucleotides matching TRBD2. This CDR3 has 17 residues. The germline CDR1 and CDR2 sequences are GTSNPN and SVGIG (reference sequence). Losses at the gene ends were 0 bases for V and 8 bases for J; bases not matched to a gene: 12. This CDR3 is CAWSVLRSSGGWDEQFF. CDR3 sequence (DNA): TGTGCCTGGAGTGTACTACGGTCTAGCGGGGGGTGGGATGAGCAGTTCTTC. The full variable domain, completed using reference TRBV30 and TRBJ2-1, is SQTIHQWPATLVQPVGSPLSLECTVEGTSNPNLYWYRQAAGRGLQLLFYSVGIGQISSEVPQNLSASRPQDRQFILSSKKLLLSDSGFYLCAWSVLRSSGGWDEQFFGPGTRLTVL.

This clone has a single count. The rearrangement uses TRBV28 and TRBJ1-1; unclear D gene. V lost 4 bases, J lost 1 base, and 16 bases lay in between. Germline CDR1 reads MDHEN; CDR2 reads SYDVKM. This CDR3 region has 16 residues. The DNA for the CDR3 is TGTGCCAGCAGTTCACCCGATGAGGTAGGGAACACTGAAGCTTTCTTT. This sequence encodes CASSSPDEVGNTEAFF.

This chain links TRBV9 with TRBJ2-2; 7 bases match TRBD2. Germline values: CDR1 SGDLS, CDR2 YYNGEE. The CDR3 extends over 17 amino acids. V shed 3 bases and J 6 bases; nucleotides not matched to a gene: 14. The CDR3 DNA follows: TGTGCCAGCAGCGCCAAGGGAGGGCAGGAAAGGGCCGGGGAGCTGTTTTTT. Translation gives CASSAKGGQERAGELFF.

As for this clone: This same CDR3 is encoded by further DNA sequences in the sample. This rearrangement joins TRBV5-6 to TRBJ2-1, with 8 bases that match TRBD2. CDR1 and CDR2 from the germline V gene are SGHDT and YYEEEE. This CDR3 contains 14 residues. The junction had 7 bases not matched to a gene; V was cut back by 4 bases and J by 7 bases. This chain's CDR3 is CASSLSPGGNEQFF. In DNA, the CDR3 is TGTGCCAGCAGCCTCTCCCCGGGGGGGAATGAGCAGTTCTTC.

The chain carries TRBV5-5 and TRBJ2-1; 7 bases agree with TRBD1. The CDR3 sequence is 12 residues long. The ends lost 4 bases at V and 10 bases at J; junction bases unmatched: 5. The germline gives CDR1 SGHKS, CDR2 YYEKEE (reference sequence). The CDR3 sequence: CASSGDSSEQFF. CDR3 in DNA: TGTGCCAGCAGCGGGGACAGTTCCGAGCAGTTCTTC.

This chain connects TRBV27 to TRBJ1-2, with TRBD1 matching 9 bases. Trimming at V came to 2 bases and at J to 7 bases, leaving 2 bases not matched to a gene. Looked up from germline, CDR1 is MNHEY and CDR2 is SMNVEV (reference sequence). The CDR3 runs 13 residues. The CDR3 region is CASSLKQGAGYTF. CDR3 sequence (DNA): TGTGCCAGCAGTTTAAAACAGGGGGCTGGCTACACCTTC.

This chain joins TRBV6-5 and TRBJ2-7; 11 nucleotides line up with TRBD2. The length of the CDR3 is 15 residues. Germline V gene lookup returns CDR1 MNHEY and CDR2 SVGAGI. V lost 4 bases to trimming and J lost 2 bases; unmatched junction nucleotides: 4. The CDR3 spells CASSLGLAATYEQYF. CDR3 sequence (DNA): TGTGCCAGCAGTTTGGGACTAGCGGCGACCTACGAGCAGTACTTC.

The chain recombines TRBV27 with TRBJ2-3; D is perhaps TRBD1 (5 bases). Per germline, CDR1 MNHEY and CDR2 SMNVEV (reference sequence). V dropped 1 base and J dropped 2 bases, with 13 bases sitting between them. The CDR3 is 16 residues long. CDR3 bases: TGTGCCAGCAGTTTATTTGCAGGGATGTTCACAGATACGCAGTATTTT. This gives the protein CASSLFAGMFTDTQYF.

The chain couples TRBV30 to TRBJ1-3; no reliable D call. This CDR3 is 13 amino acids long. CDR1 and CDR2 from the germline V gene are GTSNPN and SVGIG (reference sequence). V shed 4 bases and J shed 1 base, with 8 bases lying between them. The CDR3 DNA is TGTGCCTGGAAGTGGTTATCTGGAAACACCATATATTTT. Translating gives CAWKWLSGNTIYF.